Following are 10 T cell receptor beta chains from one sample sequenced in a study of blood T cells in healthy people across ages. It was with a sample-barcoded 5' primer and a J-beta primer mix that a second PCR of roughly 7 to 12 cycles was run. MiXCR, applied by TCRdb to the 5' RACE reads, yields one record per CDR3 protein. Seen here are around 870,000 distinct CDR3 sequences, 29% observed once, and the top ten hold around a sixth. Sequenced: blood. The receptor set was obtained from a woman older than 75 in good health.

The chain has TRBV4-3 and TRBJ2-7, with 8 bases matching TRBD2. V gave up 1 base and J gave up 6 bases; unmatched junction bases: 11. The CDR3 is 16 amino acids. Germline V gene lookup returns CDR1 LGHNA and CDR2 YSLEER. The CDR3 region has the DNA TGCGCCAGCAGCCAAGTAGCGGGGCTAACCTACGTCGAGCAGTACTTC. It encodes CASSQVAGLTYVEQYF.

This clonotype turned up a few times. This chain uses TRBV5-4 with TRBJ2-1; a weak D match, TRBD1 (5 bases). The CDR3 covers 15 residues. CDR1 and CDR2 (germline): SGHNT, YYREEE (reference sequence). Trimming removed 4 bases at V and 4 bases at J, with 15 bases between. The CDR3 is CASSGYDRSYNEQFF. The CDR3 DNA reads as TGTGCCAGCAGCGGTTATGACAGATCTTACAATGAGCAGTTCTTC.

This clonotype turned up a few times. The chain has TRBV7-8 and TRBJ1-1; D remains unclear. CDR3 size: 13 residues. Trimming removed 4 bases at V and 1 base at J, with 7 bases between. The V gene's germline CDR1 is SGHVS and CDR2 FQNEAQ. The DNA for the CDR3 is TGTGCCAGCAGCTCTACCCAGAACACTGAAGCTTTCTTT. Its protein is CASSSTQNTEAFF.

This clonotype appeared many times. V is TRBV7-2 and J is TRBJ2-3; 12 positions match TRBD2. Germline V gene data show CDR1 as SGHTA and CDR2 as FQGNSA. The CDR3 covers 16 residues. V trimming: 5 bases; J trimming: 6 bases; junction bases outside the gene matches: 9. CDR3 nucleotides: TGTGCCAGCAGCACCAGACTAGCGGGGGTCGGGGATACGCAGTATTTT. It specifies CASSTRLAGVGDTQYF.

This clonotype has at least ten counts. The chain employs TRBV9 and TRBJ1-2, with 7 bases identical to TRBD1. The CDR3 sequence is 14 residues long. The J segment lost 3 bases and the V segment lost 1 base, leaving 3 bases of the junction unmatched. The germline V gene encodes CDR1 SGDLS and CDR2 YYNGEE. The CDR3 is CASSVSQGDYGYTF. DNA for the CDR3: TGTGCCAGCAGCGTATCCCAGGGGGACTATGGCTACACCTTC.

At least ten counts were recorded for this clonotype. The chain recombines TRBV5-1 with TRBJ1-2, with a weak D call TRBD1 (6 bases). The length of the CDR3 is 15 residues. Germline lookup yields CDR1 SGHRS and CDR2 YFSETQ. V gave up 3 bases and J gave up 6 bases, with 18 bases separating them. CDR3 sequence: CASSSLGTKGHGYTF. CDR3 bases: TGCGCCAGCAGCTCCCTCGGGACAAAAGGGCATGGCTACACCTTC.

This clonotype occurred many times. The rearrangement joins TRBV7-2 to TRBJ2-3; D may be TRBD1 or TRBD2 (5 bases each). CDR1 is SGHTA, CDR2 FQGNSA, per germline. V gave up 6 bases and J gave up 2 bases, with 9 bases separating them. The CDR3 extends over 13 amino acids. For the CDR3, the DNA is TGTGCCAGCAGTTGGGACCACACAGATACGCAGTATTTT. This sequence encodes CASSWDHTDTQYF.

The genes are TRBV28 and TRBJ1-1; no definite D call. Germline CDR1 MDHEN, CDR2 SYDVKM. Trimming cost V 8 bases and J 7 bases, with 14 bases left between them. The CDR3 runs 12 residues. CDR3 coding DNA: TGTGCCAGCCACCCGCCCGGACTTGAAGCTTTCTTT. Translation: CASHPPGLEAFF. The whole variable domain, filled in from reference TRBV28 and TRBJ1-1, reads DVKVTQSSRYLVKRTGEKVFLECVQDMDHENMFWYRQDPGLGLRLIYFSYDVKMKEKGDIPEGYSVSREKKERFSLILESASTNQTSMYLCASHPPGLEAFFGQGTRLTVV.

This clonotype has only one observation. V and J are TRBV5-1 and TRBJ1-1, with TRBD1 as a possible D gene (6 bases). V dropped 6 bases and J dropped 6 bases, with 18 bases sitting between them. Germline values: CDR1 SGHRS, CDR2 YFSETQ. The CDR3 covers 14 residues. CDR3 nucleotide sequence: TGCGCCAGCACCCAGACGGGGGGCCTCGCTGAAGCTTTCTTT. Its translation: CASTQTGGLAEAFF. Complete variable domain (other parts from reference TRBV5-1 and TRBJ1-1): KAGVTQTPRYLIKTRGQQVTLSCSPISGHRSVSWYQQTPGQGLQFLFEYFSETQRNKGNFPGRFSGRQFSNSRSEMNVSTLELGDSALYLCASTQTGGLAEAFFGQGTRLTVV.

On this clonotype itself: Being one base from a much bigger clone, this may be a read error. This chain links TRBV9 with TRBJ2-5; the D is unclear. This CDR3 is built from 13 residues. Trimming took 0 bases from V and 11 from J, leaving 14 bases between them. Germline V gene lookup returns CDR1 SGDLS and CDR2 YYNGEE. The CDR3 sequence is CASSVAQYNEQYF. The CDR3 nucleotides read TGTGCCAGCAGCGTAGCACAATACAATGAGCAGTACTTC.